Listed below are T cell receptor beta chains from one sample, sequenced in a study of shared clonotypes between healthy human individuals. The data were produced by immunoSEQ multiplex PCR, yet TCRdb's version contains in-frame clones alone and is incomplete. The repertoire includes around 2.1 million clones, about 92% of them detected once, and more than 1.5% sits in the top ten. Material for sequencing was naive CD8+ T cells from PBMCs. The receptors here all came from a man aged 18 to 35 in good health. Some clones in this sample may be carry-over from other donors' samples. Each CDR3 is given with its conserved first and last residue. A D gene is named only where the DNA matches it firmly. Clone sizes are given selectively: once, few, many, or a class where the clone is expanded.

>TRBD1|few|TRBJ2-2|TRBV11-2|17
CASSPRDRGLNTGELFF
>-|-|TRBJ1-2|TRBV6-6|14
CASCLLGSRDGYTF
>-|-|TRBJ2-5|TRBV5-6|14
CASSRGGRRETQYF
>TRBD2|-|TRBJ2-7|TRBV7-2|15
CASSFTSGSSYEQYF
>-|-|TRBJ1-2|TRBV6-5|12
CASSFAGWGYTF
>-|once|TRBJ1-2|TRBV5-4|14
CASSHSGSNYGYTF
>TRBD1|-|TRBJ1-2|TRBV5-6|15
CASSLGTGGNYGYTF
>-|-|TRBJ2-5|TRBV9|16
CASSVEGRSTQETQYF
>-|-|TRBJ2-7|TRBV27|15
CASSLSRELHYEQYF
>TRBD2|-|TRBJ2-1|TRBV27|19
CASTTTGLAGGSSYNEQFF
>TRBD1|-|TRBJ1-5|TRBV9|15
CASSVGRGPNQPQHF
>-|-|TRBJ2-7|TRBV28|16
CASSLTQTSPSREQYF
>TRBD2|-|TRBJ2-2|TRBV28|16
CASSFEGLASTGELFF
>TRBD2|-|TRBJ2-7|TRBV28|12
CASRGLAYEQYF
>-|once|TRBJ2-1|TRBV2|15
CASSLGQPSYNEQFF
>TRBD1|-|TRBJ1-1|TRBV5-1|14
CASSLYRDREEAFF